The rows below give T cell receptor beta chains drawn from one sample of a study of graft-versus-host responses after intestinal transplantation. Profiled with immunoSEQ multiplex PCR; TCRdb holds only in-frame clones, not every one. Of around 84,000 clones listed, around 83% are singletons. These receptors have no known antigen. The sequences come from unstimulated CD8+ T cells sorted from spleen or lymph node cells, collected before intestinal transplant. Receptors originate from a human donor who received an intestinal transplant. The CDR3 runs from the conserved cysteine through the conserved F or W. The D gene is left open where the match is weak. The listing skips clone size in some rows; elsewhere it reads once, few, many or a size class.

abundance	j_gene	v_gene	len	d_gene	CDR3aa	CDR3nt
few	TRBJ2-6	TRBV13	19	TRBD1	CASSPTGGFPPSGANVLTF	TGTGCCAGCAGCCCAACAGGGGGCTTCCCCCCCTCTGGGGCCAACGTCCTGACTTTC
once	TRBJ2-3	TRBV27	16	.	CASSPFSGDDTDTQYF	TGTGCCAGTAGTCCGTTCTCGGGCGATGACACAGATACGCAGTATTTT
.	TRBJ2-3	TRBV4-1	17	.	CASSQDGTGSLVDTQYF	TGCGCCAGCAGCCAAGACGGGACCGGGAGTTTGGTAGATACGCAGTATTTT
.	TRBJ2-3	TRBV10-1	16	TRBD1	CASSELTGGDTDTQYF	TGCGCCAGCAGTGAACTGACAGGGGGAGATACAGATACGCAGTATTTT
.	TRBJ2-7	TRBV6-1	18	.	CASSEDMSQGVNSYEQYF	TGTGCCAGCAGTGAAGATATGTCCCAGGGCGTGAACTCCTACGAGCAGTACTTC
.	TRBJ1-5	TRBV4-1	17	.	CASSHHGGELSNQPQHF	TGCGCCAGCAGCCATCATGGAGGGGAACTTAGCAATCAGCCCCAGCATTTT
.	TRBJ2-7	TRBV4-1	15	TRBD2	CASSQALAGVREQYF	TGCGCCAGCAGCCAAGCCCTAGCGGGAGTGCGCGAGCAGTACTTC
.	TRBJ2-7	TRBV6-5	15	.	CASSPSTFSSYEQYF	TGTGCCAGCAGTCCCTCGACATTCAGCTCCTACGAGCAGTACTTC
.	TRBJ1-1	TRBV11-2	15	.	CTSSLNRGMNTEAFF	TGTACCAGCAGCTTAAATAGGGGCATGAACACTGAAGCTTTCTTT
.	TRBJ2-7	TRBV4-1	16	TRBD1	CASSQEPDRVTYEQYF	TGCGCCAGCAGCCAAGAACCGGACAGGGTTACCTACGAGCAGTACTTC
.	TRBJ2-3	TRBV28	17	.	CASSLWSRRRGTDTQYF	TGTGCCAGCAGTTTATGGTCACGTCGGCGGGGCACAGATACGCAGTATTTT
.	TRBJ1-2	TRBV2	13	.	CASNTGISYGYTF	TGTGCCAGCAACACAGGCATATCGTATGGCTACACCTTC
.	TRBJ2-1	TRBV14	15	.	CASSPRQRSYNEQFF	TGTGCCAGCAGCCCCCGACAGCGGAGTTACAATGAGCAGTTCTTC
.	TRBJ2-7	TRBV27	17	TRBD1	CASSSLSGQATWYEQYF	TGTGCCAGCAGCTCCCTGAGCGGACAGGCCACCTGGTACGAGCAGTACTTC
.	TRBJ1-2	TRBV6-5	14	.	CASSYSGQWDGYTF	TGTGCCAGCAGTTACTCAGGACAGTGGGATGGCTACACCTTC
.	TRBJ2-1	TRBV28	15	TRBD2	CASSLGLVEYNEQFF	TGTGCCAGCAGTTTAGGACTAGTTGAATACAATGAGCAGTTCTTC
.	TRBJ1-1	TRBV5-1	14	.	CASSLAGGNTEAFF	TGCGCCAGCAGCTTGGCCGGGGGGAACACTGAAGCTTTCTTT
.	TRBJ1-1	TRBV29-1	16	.	CSVYLASGGGTTEAFF	TGCAGCGTCTACCTAGCCTCGGGGGGTGGGACCACTGAAGCTTTCTTT
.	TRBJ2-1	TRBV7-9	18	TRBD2	CASSPVSGGASSYNEQFF	TGTGCCAGCAGCCCGGTTAGCGGGGGGGCTAGCTCCTACAATGAGCAGTTCTTC
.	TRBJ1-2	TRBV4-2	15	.	CASSLDSEKPYGYTF	TGTGCCAGCAGCCTAGACAGTGAGAAGCCTTATGGCTACACCTTC
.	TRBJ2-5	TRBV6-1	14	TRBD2	CASSALAGEETQYF	TGTGCCAGCAGTGCACTAGCGGGAGAAGAGACCCAGTACTTC
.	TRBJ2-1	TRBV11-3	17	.	CASSSYPGLGRGDEQFF	TGTGCCAGCAGCTCCTACCCCGGACTAGGGAGGGGGGATGAGCAGTTCTTC
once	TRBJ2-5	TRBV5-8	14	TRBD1	CASSLGTGVETQYF	TGTGCCAGCAGCCTCGGGACAGGGGTCGAGACCCAGTACTTC
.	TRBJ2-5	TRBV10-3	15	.	CAISDLSRDLEAQYF	TGTGCCATCAGTGATTTATCAAGAGATTTAGAGGCCCAGTACTTC
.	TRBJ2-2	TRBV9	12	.	CASRGNTGELFF	TGTGCCAGCAGAGGGAACACCGGGGAGCTGTTTTTT
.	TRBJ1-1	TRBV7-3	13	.	CASSLYGGTEAFF	TGTGCCAGCAGCTTATATGGAGGGACTGAAGCTTTCTTT
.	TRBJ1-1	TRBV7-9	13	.	CASSLGSGTEAFF	TGTGCCAGCAGCTTAGGCTCCGGAACTGAAGCTTTCTTT
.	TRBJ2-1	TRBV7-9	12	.	CASSLGKVEQFF	TGTGCCAGCAGCTTAGGGAAGGTCGAGCAGTTCTTC
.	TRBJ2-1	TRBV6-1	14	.	CAIHGTYSYNEQFF	TGTGCCATCCACGGGACTTACTCCTACAATGAGCAGTTCTTC
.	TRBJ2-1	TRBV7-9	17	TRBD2	CASSPRGEREWGNEQFF	TGTGCCAGCAGCCCCCGGGGGGAGCGGGAGTGGGGGAATGAGCAGTTCTTC
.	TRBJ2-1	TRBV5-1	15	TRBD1	CASSPEGQAYNEQFF	TGCGCCAGCAGCCCGGAGGGACAGGCTTACAATGAGCAGTTCTTC
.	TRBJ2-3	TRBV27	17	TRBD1	CASSLILRGLTTDTQYF	TGTGCCAGCAGTCTTATTCTGAGGGGGCTGACCACAGATACGCAGTATTTT
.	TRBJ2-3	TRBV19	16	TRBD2	CASSMPGTRGPVTQYF	TGTGCCAGTAGTATGCCGGGGACTAGGGGCCCTGTTACGCAGTATTTT
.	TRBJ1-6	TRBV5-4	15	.	CASRSLGLDNSPLHF	TGTGCCAGCAGGTCGTTGGGACTGGATAATTCACCCCTCCACTTT
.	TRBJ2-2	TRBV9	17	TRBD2	CASSGAGGPLSTGELFF	TGTGCCAGCAGCGGAGCGGGGGGGCCGCTTTCCACCGGGGAGCTGTTTTTT
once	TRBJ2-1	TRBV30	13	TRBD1	CAWSVRTGDEQFF	TGTGCCTGGAGTGTACGGACAGGGGATGAGCAGTTCTTC
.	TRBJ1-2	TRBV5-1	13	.	CASSLRRNYGYTF	TGCGCCAGCAGCTTGAGGCGGAACTATGGCTACACCTTC
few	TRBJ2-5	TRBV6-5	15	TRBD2	CASSYGAGGQETQYF	TGTGCCAGCAGTTACGGGGCGGGGGGCCAAGAGACCCAGTACTTC
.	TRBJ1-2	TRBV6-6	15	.	CASSGDGAFNYGYTF	TGTGCCAGCAGTGGGGACGGAGCATTCAACTATGGCTACACCTTC
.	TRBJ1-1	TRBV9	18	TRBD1	CASSEWGIGTGRNTEAFF	TGTGCCAGCAGCGAATGGGGAATCGGGACAGGGAGAAACACTGAAGCTTTCTTT
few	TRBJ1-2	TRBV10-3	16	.	CAISEILVTPFYGYTF	TGTGCCATCAGTGAGATTCTGGTGACACCTTTCTATGGCTACACCTTC
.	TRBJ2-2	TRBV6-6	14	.	CASSYSLVSGELFF	TGTGCCAGCAGTTACTCGCTGGTTTCCGGGGAGCTGTTTTTT
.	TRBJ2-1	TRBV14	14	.	CASSQIEVRNEQFF	TGTGCCAGCAGCCAAATAGAGGTGCGGAATGAGCAGTTCTTC
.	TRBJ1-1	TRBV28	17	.	CASTFMIPTGLNTEAFF	TGTGCCAGCACCTTTATGATCCCCACAGGGCTTAACACTGAAGCTTTCTTT
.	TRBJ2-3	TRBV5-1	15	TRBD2	CASSPSGGATDTQYF	TGCGCCAGCAGCCCGAGCGGGGGGGCGACAGATACGCAGTATTTT
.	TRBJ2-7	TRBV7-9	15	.	CASSLEEGFSYEQYF	TGTGCCAGCAGCTTAGAAGAGGGGTTTTCCTACGAGCAGTACTTC
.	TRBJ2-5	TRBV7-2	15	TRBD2	CASSSMRELQETQYF	TGTGCCAGCAGCTCGATGCGGGAGCTGCAAGAGACCCAGTACTTC
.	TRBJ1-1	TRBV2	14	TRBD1	CASRLTGRSTEAFF	TGTGCCAGCAGACTGACAGGGAGATCCACTGAAGCTTTCTTT
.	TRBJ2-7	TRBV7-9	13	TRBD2	CASSETSGHEQYF	TGTGCCAGCAGCGAGACTAGCGGCCACGAGCAGTACTTC
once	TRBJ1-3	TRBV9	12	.	CASSVNRGEIYF	TGTGCCAGCAGCGTAAATAGAGGGGAGATATATTTT
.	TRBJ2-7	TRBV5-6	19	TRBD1	CASSLAGTGGTGTLDEQYF	TGTGCCAGCAGCTTGGCCGGGACAGGGGGGACCGGGACGCTCGACGAGCAGTACTTC
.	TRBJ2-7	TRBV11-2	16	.	CASSLEARGSGYEQYF	TGTGCCAGCAGCTTAGAGGCCAGGGGAAGTGGCTACGAGCAGTACTTC